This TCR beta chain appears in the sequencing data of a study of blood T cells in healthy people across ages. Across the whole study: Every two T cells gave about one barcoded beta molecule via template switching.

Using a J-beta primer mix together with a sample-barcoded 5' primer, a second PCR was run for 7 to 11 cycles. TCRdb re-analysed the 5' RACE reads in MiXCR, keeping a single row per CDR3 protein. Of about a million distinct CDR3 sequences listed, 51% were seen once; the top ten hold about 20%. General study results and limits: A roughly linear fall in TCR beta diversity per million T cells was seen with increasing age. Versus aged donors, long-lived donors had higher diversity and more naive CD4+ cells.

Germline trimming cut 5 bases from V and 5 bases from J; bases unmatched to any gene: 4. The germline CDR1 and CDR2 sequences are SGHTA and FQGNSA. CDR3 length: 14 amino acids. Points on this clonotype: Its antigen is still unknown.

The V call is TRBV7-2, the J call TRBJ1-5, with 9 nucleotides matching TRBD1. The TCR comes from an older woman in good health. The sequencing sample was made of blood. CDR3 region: CASSADRGYQPQHF. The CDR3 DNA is TGTGCCAGCAGCGCGGACAGGGGATATCAGCCCCAGCATTTT.